The 2 T cell receptor beta chains presented below share a single source sample, sequenced in a study of cytomegalovirus exposure and HLA in healthy donors. The PCR ran on 60 Vbeta and 13 Jbeta primers. TCRdb's copy holds only in-frame clones and misses some; the assay was immunoSEQ multiplex PCR. The profile covers 90,000 to 110,000 clones, with under 85% appearing a single time and around 1.3% taken by the ten largest. The specimen sequenced was PBMCs. These receptors were obtained from a man aged 30-40 years in good health and CMV-seronegative.

The chain uses TRBV2 and TRBJ1-4; D is possibly TRBD1 (5 bases). Germline V CDR1 and CDR2: SNHLY, FYNNEI. The CDR3 is made up of 15 amino acids. V was pared by 3 bases and J by 7 bases, with 15 bases between. CDR3 nucleotide sequence: TGTGCCAGCAGTGAGACGACGGGTACAGGTGAAAAACTGTTTTTT. This codes for CASSETTGTGEKLFF. Full variable domain (missing parts from reference TRBV2 and TRBJ1-4): EPEVTQTPSHQVTQMGQEVILRCVPISNHLYFYWYRQILGQKVEFLVSFYNNEISEKSEIFDDQFSVERPDGSNFTLKIRSTKLEDSAMYFCASSETTGTGEKLFFGSGTQLSVL.

The V call is TRBV5-1, the J call TRBJ2-1; 8 nucleotides line up with TRBD2. Germline V gene sequence: CDR1 SGHRS, CDR2 YFSETQ. V dropped 7 bases and J dropped 2; count of bases not matched to a gene: 8. The CDR3 is 15 residues long. The CDR3 nucleotides read TGCGCCAGCCGTACTAGCGGACGTCCCTACAATGAGCAGTTCTTC. Translated: CASRTSGRPYNEQFF.